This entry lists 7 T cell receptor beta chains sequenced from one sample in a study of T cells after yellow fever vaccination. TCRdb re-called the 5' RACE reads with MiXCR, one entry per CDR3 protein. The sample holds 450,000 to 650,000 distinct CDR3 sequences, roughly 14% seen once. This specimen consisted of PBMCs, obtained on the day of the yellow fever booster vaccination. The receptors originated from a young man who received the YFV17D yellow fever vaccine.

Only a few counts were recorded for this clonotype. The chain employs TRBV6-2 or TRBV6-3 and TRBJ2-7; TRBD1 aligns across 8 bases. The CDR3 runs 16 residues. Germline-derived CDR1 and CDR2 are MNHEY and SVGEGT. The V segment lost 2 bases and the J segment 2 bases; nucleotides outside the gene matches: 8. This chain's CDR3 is CASSYPQGAAPYEQYF. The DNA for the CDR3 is TGTGCCAGCAGTTACCCCCAGGGGGCCGCCCCCTACGAGCAGTACTTC.

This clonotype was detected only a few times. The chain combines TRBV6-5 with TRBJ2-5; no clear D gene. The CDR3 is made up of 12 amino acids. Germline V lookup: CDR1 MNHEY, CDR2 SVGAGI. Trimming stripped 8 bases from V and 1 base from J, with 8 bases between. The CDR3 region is CASEDTQETQYF. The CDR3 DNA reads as TGTGCCAGCGAAGACACCCAAGAGACCCAGTACTTC.

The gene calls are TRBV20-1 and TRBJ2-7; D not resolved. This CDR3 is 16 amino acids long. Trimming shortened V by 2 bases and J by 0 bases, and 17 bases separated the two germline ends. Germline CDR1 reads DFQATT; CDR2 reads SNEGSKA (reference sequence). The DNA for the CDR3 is TGCAGTGCTAGACATAATAATGGGCCTACCTCCTACGAGCAGTACTTC. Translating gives CSARHNNGPTSYEQYF.

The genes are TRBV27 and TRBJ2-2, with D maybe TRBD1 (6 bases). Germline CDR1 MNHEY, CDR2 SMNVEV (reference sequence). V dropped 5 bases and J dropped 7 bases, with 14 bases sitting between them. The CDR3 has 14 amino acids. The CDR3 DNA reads TGTGCCAGCAGTCCAGACAGGAGGAGCGGGGAGCTGTTTTTT. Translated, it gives CASSPDRRSGELFF.

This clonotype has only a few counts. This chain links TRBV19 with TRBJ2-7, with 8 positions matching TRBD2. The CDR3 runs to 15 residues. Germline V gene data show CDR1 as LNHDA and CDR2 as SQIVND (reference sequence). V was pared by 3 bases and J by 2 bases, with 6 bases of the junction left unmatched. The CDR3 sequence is CASSMGSGSPYEQYF. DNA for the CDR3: TGTGCCAGTAGTATGGGAAGCGGGAGTCCCTACGAGCAGTACTTC. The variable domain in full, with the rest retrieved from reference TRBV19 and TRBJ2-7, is DGGITQSPKYLFRKEGQNVTLSCEQNLNHDAMYWYRQDPGQGLRLIYYSQIVNDFQKGDIAEGYSVSREKKESFPLTVTSAQKNPTAFYLCASSMGSGSPYEQYFGPGTRLTVT.

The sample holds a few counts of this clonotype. DNA for the CDR3: TGTGCCAGCTCGCAGCGCAATCAGCCCCAGCATTTT. It translates to CASSQRNQPQHF. The V call is TRBV18, the J call TRBJ1-5; D is uncertain. The V end was cut by 6 bases, the J end by 2 bases, with 5 bases between. The CDR3 has 12 residues. CDR1 and CDR2 (germline): KGHSH, LQKENI. The full variable domain, rest sourced from reference TRBV18 and TRBJ1-5, is NAGVMQNPRHLVRRRGQEARLRCSPMKGHSHVYWYRQLPEEGLKFMVYLQKENIIDESGMPKERFSAEFPKEGPSILRIQQVVRGDSAAYFCASSQRNQPQHFGDGTRLSIL.

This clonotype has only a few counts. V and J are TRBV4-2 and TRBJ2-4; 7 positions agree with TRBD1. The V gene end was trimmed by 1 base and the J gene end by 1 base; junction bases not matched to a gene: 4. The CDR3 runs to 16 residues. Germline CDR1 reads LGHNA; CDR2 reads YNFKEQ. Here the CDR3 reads CASSQGDRVAKNIQYF. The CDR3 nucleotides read TGTGCCAGCAGCCAAGGAGACAGGGTGGCCAAAAACATTCAGTACTTC.